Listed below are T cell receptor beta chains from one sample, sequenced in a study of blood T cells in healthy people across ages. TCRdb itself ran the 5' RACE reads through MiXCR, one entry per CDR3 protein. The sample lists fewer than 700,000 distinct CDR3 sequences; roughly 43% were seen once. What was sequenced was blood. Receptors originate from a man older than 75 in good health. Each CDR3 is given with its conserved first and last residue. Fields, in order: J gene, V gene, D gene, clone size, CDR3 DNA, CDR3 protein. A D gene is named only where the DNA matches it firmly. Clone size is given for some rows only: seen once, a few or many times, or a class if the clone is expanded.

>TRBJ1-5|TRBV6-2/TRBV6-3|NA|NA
TGTGCCAGCAGTATGGGAGGTCAGCCCCAGCATTTT
CASSMGGQPQHF
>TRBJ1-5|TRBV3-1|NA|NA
TGTGCCAGCAGCCCCGGGCAGGGCCGTCGGCATTTT
CASSPGQGRRHF
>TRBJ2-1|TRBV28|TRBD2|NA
TGTGCCAGCAGTTTATCGCGGGAGGCCTACAATGAGCAGTTCTTC
CASSLSREAYNEQFF
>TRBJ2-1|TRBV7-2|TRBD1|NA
TGTGCCAGCAGCTACCCCGGACAGGGGAGCTCCTACAATGAGCAGTTCTTC
CASSYPGQGSSYNEQFF
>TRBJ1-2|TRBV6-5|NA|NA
TGTGCCAGCAGGCGACCACAGAGCTATGGCTACACCTTC
CASRRPQSYGYTF
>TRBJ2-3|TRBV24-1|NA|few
TGTGCCACCAGTGACCTCGGCGGGTCTAGCACAGATACGCAGTATTTT
CATSDLGGSSTDTQYF
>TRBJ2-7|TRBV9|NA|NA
TGTGCCAGCAGCGTAGGACTCTCTGCCTACGAGCAGTACTTC
CASSVGLSAYEQYF
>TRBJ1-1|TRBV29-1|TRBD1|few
TGCAGCGTTGACGTACAGGGGAGTACTGAAGCTTTCTTT
CSVDVQGSTEAFF
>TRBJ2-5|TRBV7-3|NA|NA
TGTACCAGCAGCTCTCACTTGGGAGAGACCCAGTACTTC
CTSSSHLGETQYF
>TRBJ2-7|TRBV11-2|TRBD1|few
TGTGCCAGCAGCTCTTGGGGGACAGGGGTCTCCTACGAGCAGTACTTC
CASSSWGTGVSYEQYF
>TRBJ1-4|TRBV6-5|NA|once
TGTGCCAGCAGTTACTCTGGGGGTAGGAATGAAAAACTGTTTTTT
CASSYSGGRNEKLFF
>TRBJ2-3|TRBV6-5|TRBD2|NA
TGTGCCAGCAGTTACTCGAAAGGCCCCGGGACTAGCGGAGAACGAGTTACGCAGTATTTT
CASSYSKGPGTSGERVTQYF
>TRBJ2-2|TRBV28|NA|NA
TGTGCCAGCAGTTTCGCGGGGCAGGGGAACACCGGGGAGCTGTTTTTT
CASSFAGQGNTGELFF
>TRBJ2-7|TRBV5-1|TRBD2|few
TGCGCCAGCAGCAAGGAAAGCGGGGGGTTCTCCTACGAGCAGTACTTC
CASSKESGGFSYEQYF
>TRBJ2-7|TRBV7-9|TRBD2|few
TGTGCCAGCAGCTTAGATAGCAGCGGGAGGGATAATGAGCAGTACTTC
CASSLDSSGRDNEQYF
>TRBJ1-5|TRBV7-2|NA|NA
TGTGCCAGCAGCCCGGACAGAATGGAGCCCCAGCATTTT
CASSPDRMEPQHF
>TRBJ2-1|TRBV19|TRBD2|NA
TGTGCCAGTAGTATCTCCAGCGGGAGTCACAATGAGCAGTTCTTC
CASSISSGSHNEQFF
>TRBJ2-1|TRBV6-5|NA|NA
TGTGCCAGCAGTTACGGGGGAGTGAGCTCCTACAATGAGCAGTTCTTC
CASSYGGVSSYNEQFF
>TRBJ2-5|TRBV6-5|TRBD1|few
TGTGCCAGCAGTTACTCGATGGCACCAGGGGGCGGAAAGACCCAGTACTTC
CASSYSMAPGGGKTQYF
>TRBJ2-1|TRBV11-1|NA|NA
TGTGCCAGCAGATCCGCCGGGAGCTCCTACAATAAGCAGTTCTTC
CASRSAGSSYNKQFF
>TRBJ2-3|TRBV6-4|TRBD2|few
TGTGCCACCTCATTTCGGGAGGGAGGAGATACGCAGTATTTT
CATSFREGGDTQYF
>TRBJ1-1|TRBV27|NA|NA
TGTGCCAGCAGTTTATTCCCCCCCAGGGCTATGAACACTGAAGCTTTCTTT
CASSLFPPRAMNTEAFF
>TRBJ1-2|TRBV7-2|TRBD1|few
TGTGCCAGCAGCTTAGCAAGGGGACAGGGCCATGGCTACACCTTC
CASSLARGQGHGYTF
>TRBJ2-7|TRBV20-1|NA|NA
TGCAGTGCTAACCAGGGAAGCTCCTACGAGCAGTACTTC
CSANQGSSYEQYF
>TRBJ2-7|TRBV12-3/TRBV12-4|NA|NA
TGTGCCAGCGGTGTTGTCTTCTACGAGCAGTACTTC
CASGVVFYEQYF
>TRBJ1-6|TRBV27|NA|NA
TGTGCCAGCAGTTTAATGGGGGAATTGAATTCGCCCCTCCACTTT
CASSLMGELNSPLHF
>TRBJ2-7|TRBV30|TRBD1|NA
TGTGCCTGGAGTGTCCGGACAGGGGTAACCTACGAGCAGTACTTC
CAWSVRTGVTYEQYF
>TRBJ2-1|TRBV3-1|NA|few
TGTGCCAGCAGCCAAGATCTGGTGGGACTGCCCGCGGGGAATGAGCAGTTCTTC
CASSQDLVGLPAGNEQFF
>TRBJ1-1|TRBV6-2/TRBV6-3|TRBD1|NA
TGTGCCAGCAGTGGGGACAGGGTGTTCGCTGAAGCTTTCTTT
CASSGDRVFAEAFF
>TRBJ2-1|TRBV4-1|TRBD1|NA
TGCGTTATCCATGGTGGGCAGGGGGTCAATGAGCAGTTCTTC
CVIHGGQGVNEQFF
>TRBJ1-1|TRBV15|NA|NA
TGTGCCACCAGCAGAGAAGGTCAGGAGAACACTGAAGCTTTCTTT
CATSREGQENTEAFF
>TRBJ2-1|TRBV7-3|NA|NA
TGTGCCAGCAGCCCCAGCGGAGGGGACGACAATGAGCAGTTCTTC
CASSPSGGDDNEQFF
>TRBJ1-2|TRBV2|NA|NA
TGTGCCAGCAGTGAGGTTCGGGCTATCTATGGCTACACCTTC
CASSEVRAIYGYTF
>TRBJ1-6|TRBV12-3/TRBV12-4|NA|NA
TGTGCCAGCAGAGCAACACGTTCACCCCTCCACTTT
CASRATRSPLHF
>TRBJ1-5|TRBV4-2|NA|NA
TGTGCCAGCAGCCAAGGGACGGGACTTAGCAATCAGCCCCAGCATTTT
CASSQGTGLSNQPQHF
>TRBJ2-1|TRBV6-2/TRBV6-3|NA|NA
TGTGCCAGCAGAGAGACGGAGAATGAGCAGTTCTTC
CASRETENEQFF
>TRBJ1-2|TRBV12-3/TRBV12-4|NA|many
TGTGCCAGCAGTGTCCAGGGTAATGGCTACACCTTC
CASSVQGNGYTF
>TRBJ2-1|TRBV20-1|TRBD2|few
TGCAGTGCTAGCGGGACTAGCGGAATAAATGAGCAGTTCTTC
CSASGTSGINEQFF
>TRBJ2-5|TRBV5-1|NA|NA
TGCGCCAGCAGCTTACCTCGGACAGAAAAAGAGACCCAGTACTTC
CASSLPRTEKETQYF
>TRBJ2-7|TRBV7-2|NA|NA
TGTGCCAGCAGCCTGTTGGGGGAACAATCCTACGAGCAGTACTTC
CASSLLGEQSYEQYF
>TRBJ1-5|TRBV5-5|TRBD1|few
TGTGCCAGCAGCGGGGTAGGGGGCATGGGTCAGCCCCAGCATTTT
CASSGVGGMGQPQHF
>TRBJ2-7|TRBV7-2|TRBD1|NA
TGTGCCAGCAGCCAACGACCGGGACAGGGGGCTCACGAGCAGTACTTC
CASSQRPGQGAHEQYF
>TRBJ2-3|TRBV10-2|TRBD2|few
TGCGCCAGCAGTGACCCCGGGACTAGGGCGCAGTATTTT
CASSDPGTRAQYF
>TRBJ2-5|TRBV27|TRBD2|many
TGTGCCAGCAAGGAACTAGCGGGGACGGCGAAGGAGACCCAGTACTTC
CASKELAGTAKETQYF
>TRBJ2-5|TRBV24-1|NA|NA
TGTGCCACCAGTAGGACAGCTACCGGATCTCGAGAGACCCAGTACTTC
CATSRTATGSRETQYF
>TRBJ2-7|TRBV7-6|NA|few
TGTGCCAGCAGCTTAGGCACGGGGCCCCTCTCCTACGAGCAGTACTTC
CASSLGTGPLSYEQYF
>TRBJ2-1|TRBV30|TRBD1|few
TGTGCCTGGGGGGCCGGACAGGAGTCCAGCGAGCAGTTCTTC
CAWGAGQESSEQFF
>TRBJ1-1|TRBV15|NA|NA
TGTGCCACCAGCATCCGGGCGAACACTGAAGCTTTCTTT
CATSIRANTEAFF
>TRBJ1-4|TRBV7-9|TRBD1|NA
TGTGCCAGCAGCGCAGGACAGGGTACTAAACTGTTTTTT
CASSAGQGTKLFF
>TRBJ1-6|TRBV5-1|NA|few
TGCGCCAGCAGCACCGAAGGGGGAGGGGGTTCACCCCTCCACTTT
CASSTEGGGGSPLHF
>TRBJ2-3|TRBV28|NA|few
TGTGCCAGCAGTTTAGGGAGGTTCAGGGATACGCAGTATTTT
CASSLGRFRDTQYF
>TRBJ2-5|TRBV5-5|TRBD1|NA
TGTGCCAGCAGCTTGGGGGGGACAGGGAACCAAGAGACCCAGTACTTC
CASSLGGTGNQETQYF
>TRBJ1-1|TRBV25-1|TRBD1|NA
TGTGCCAGCAGTAAAAGGGACAGTAGTCAAGCTTTCTTT
CASSKRDSSQAFF